The source of this TCR beta chain is a study of T cell responses to AZD1222 COVID-19 vaccine. The germline V gene encodes CDR1 MGHRA and CDR2 YSYEKL. The CDR3 has 15 amino acids. V lost 1 base to trimming and J lost 1 base, with 11 bases between them. Some clones are missing from TCRdb's copy, which holds only in-frame ones; the method was immunoSEQ multiplex PCR. The repertoire consists of roughly 120,000 clones, with roughly 87% occurring once and the leading ten covering 6% to 8%. The chain employs TRBV4-1 and TRBJ2-7, with TRBD2 as a possible D gene (6 bases). This receptor was obtained from an adult in good health. Source: peripheral blood, taken on day 0 of AZD1222 vaccination. The CDR3 DNA follows: TGCGCCAGCAGCCAAGTCCCAGGAGGGTCCTACGAGCAGTACTTC. This sequence encodes CASSQVPGGSYEQYF.